The 31 T cell receptor beta chains presented below share a single source sample, sequenced in a study of shared clonotypes between healthy human individuals. Clones were read by immunoSEQ multiplex PCR, and TCRdb kept only the in-frame ones, dropping some. The sample lists more than 900,000 clones; approximately 80% were seen once. The sequenced material came from memory CD4+ T cells from PBMCs. Subset specified: CD45RA-negative fraction. These receptors originate from a man aged 18 to 35 in good health. Some clones in this sample may be carry-over from other donors' samples.

CDR3 sequence reads: CASSPLPGPDEAFF. For the CDR3, the DNA is TGTGCCAGCTCACCACTACCAGGGCCCGATGAAGCTTTCTTT. The V call is TRBV18, the J call TRBJ1-1, with D possibly being TRBD1 (5 bases). There are 14 residues in the CDR3. Between the trimmed V and J ends, which lost 1 base and 7 bases, there was a span of 13 bases. The germline gives CDR1 KGHSH, CDR2 LQKENI.

This clone occurred once. This sequence joins TRBV28 and TRBJ2-1, with a tentative D call TRBD2 (6 bases). Germline CDR1 and CDR2: MDHEN and SYDVKM. V was shortened by 2 bases and J by 6 bases, with 14 bases between the two germline ends. CDR3 size: 15 residues. For the CDR3, the DNA is TGTGCCAGCAGTTTAGGCCGGGAGTTGGGCAATGAGCAGTTCTTC. It specifies CASSLGRELGNEQFF.

The chain carries TRBV7-3 and TRBJ1-1; no clear D gene. V dropped 10 bases and J dropped 3 bases, with 12 bases sitting between them. The CDR3 spans 12 residues. Germline assignment: CDR1 SGHTA and CDR2 FQGTGA. In nucleotides, the CDR3 is TGTGCCACCACCGGGTTCGACACTGAAGCTTTCTTT. This gives the protein CATTGFDTEAFF. The entire variable domain, with the rest obtained from reference TRBV7-3 and TRBJ1-1, is as follows: GAGVSQTPSNKVTEKGKYVELRCDPISGHTALYWYRQSLGQGPEFLIYFQGTGAADDSGLPNDRFFAVRPEGSVSTLKIQRTERGDSAVYLCATTGFDTEAFFGQGTRLTVV.

The chain links TRBV30 to TRBJ2-5; D remains ambiguous. The germline V gene encodes CDR1 GTSNPN and CDR2 SVGIG (reference sequence). CDR3 length: 12 amino acids. With 2 bases removed from V and 3 bases from J, the gap between germline ends came to 7 bases. The CDR3 protein is CAWSKFEETQYF. The CDR3 nucleotides are TGTGCCTGGAGTAAGTTCGAAGAGACCCAGTACTTC. Using reference TRBV30 and TRBJ2-5 for the parts outside the CDR3, the full variable domain is SQTIHQWPATLVQPVGSPLSLECTVEGTSNPNLYWYRQAAGRGLQLLFYSVGIGQISSEVPQNLSASRPQDRQFILSSKKLLLSDSGFYLCAWSKFEETQYFGPGTRLLVL.

The chain has TRBV28 and TRBJ1-2; D perhaps matches TRBD1 (6 bases). The CDR3 loop spans 13 amino acids. The V and J ends lost 7 bases and 3 bases respectively, with 12 bases between them. CDR1 MDHEN and CDR2 SYDVKM come from the germline V gene. The CDR3 loop is CASIRGGHYGYTF. The CDR3 DNA reads TGTGCCAGCATAAGGGGGGGACACTATGGCTACACCTTC.

The genes are TRBV5-4 and TRBJ2-1; tentatively, D is TRBD2 (5 bases). Germline CDR1 is SGHNT and CDR2 is YYREEE (reference sequence). Trimming took off 4 bases at V and 8 bases at J, with 16 bases between the two ends. The CDR3 consists of 14 residues. As DNA, the CDR3 is TGTGCCAGCAGCCGGACTGGGGTGGCCCATGAGCAGTTCTTC. It encodes CASSRTGVAHEQFF.

DNA of the CDR3: TGCGCCAGCAGTGACCCCAACAGGGGATCGGGAGGCTACACCTTC. This gives the protein CASSDPNRGSGGYTF. This chain connects TRBV10-2 to TRBJ1-2; 7 bases align to TRBD1. Looked up from germline, CDR1 is WSHSY and CDR2 is SAAADI. The V segment lost 3 bases and the J segment 8 bases; nucleotides outside the gene matches: 12. This CDR3 region has 15 residues.

The chain is built from TRBV12-1 and TRBJ1-3; the DNA was not compared with TRBD1, the D call given in the table. TRBV12-1 is designated a pseudogene. CDR3 length: 24 amino acids. CDR3 region: CASAPLGAAPAVVGTGGSGNTIYF. The CDR3 coding sequence is TGTGCCAGCGCACCCCTGGGGGCAGCCCCAGCCGTTGTGGGGACAGGGGGCTCTGGAAACACCATATATTTT.

J is TRBJ2-1 and V is TRBV25-1; the match to TRBD2 covers 10 bases. The trim removed 1 base at V and 7 bases at J, leaving 7 bases unmatched. Germline CDR1 MGHDK, CDR2 SYGVNS. The CDR3 length is 16 residues. Here the CDR3 reads CASSESLLAGMNEQFF. The CDR3 DNA reads as TGTGCCAGCAGTGAATCCTTACTAGCGGGAATGAATGAGCAGTTCTTC.

The chain combines TRBV5-1 with TRBJ2-5, with 7 bases lining up with TRBD2. CDR1 SGHRS and CDR2 YFSETQ come from the germline V gene. The ends lost 0 bases at V and 5 bases at J; junction bases unmatched: 10. This CDR3 region has 16 residues. CDR3: CASSLGSGTSWETQYF. The CDR3, as DNA: TGCGCCAGCAGCTTGGGCAGCGGGACCTCCTGGGAGACCCAGTACTTC. Drawing the rest from reference TRBV5-1 and TRBJ2-5, the complete variable domain is KAGVTQTPRYLIKTRGQQVTLSCSPISGHRSVSWYQQTPGQGLQFLFEYFSETQRNKGNFPGRFSGRQFSNSRSEMNVSTLELGDSALYLCASSLGSGTSWETQYFGPGTRLLVL.

The sample holds one count of this clone. The chain carries TRBV7-8 and TRBJ2-5; D possibly corresponds to TRBD1 (6 bases). The CDR3 runs 15 residues. Germline V lookup: CDR1 SGHVS, CDR2 FQNEAQ. V was pared by 6 bases and J by 3 bases, with 17 bases between. The CDR3: CASRYTGTHEETQYF. CDR3 DNA sequence: TGTGCCAGCAGATATACCGGGACACATGAAGAGACCCAGTACTTC.

The chain carries TRBV28 and TRBJ1-2; a weak D match, TRBD1 (5 bases). The CDR3 contains 15 residues. Trimming removed 3 bases at V and 7 bases at J, with 18 bases between. Germline CDR1 MDHEN, CDR2 SYDVKM. The CDR3 protein is CASSFHPRRRGGYTF. CDR3 sequence (DNA): TGTGCCAGCAGTTTCCACCCCCGACGGAGGGGTGGCTACACCTTC.

The chain employs TRBV7-9 and TRBJ2-7; 8 nucleotides match TRBD1. The germline CDR1 and CDR2 sequences are SEHNR and FQNEAQ (reference sequence). The CDR3 is 15 residues long. The trim removed 4 bases at V and 4 bases at J, leaving 9 bases unmatched. The CDR3 sequence is CASSWGQAVVYEQYF. The CDR3 DNA reads TGTGCCAGCAGCTGGGGACAGGCGGTAGTGTACGAGCAGTACTTC.

The V gene is TRBV5-4, the J gene TRBJ2-2; D assignment may be TRBD1 or TRBD2 (5 bases each). Germline CDR1 reads SGHNT; CDR2 reads YYREEE (reference sequence). The ends were cut back, 0 bases at V and 7 bases at J, with 16 bases in the middle. The CDR3 length is 16 residues. The CDR3 here is CASSLVKREGFGELFF. DNA of the CDR3: TGTGCCAGCAGCTTGGTTAAGCGTGAGGGGTTCGGGGAGCTGTTTTTT.

This chain joins TRBV29-1 and TRBJ2-1; 7 nucleotides agree with TRBD2. The V gene end was trimmed by 8 bases and the J gene end by 2 bases; junction bases not matched to a gene: 9. CDR3 size: 14 residues. From germline, CDR1 is SQVTM and CDR2 ANQGSEA. DNA for the CDR3: TGCAGCTCTGGCTCTAGCGGACCCTACAATGAGCAGTTCTTC. This encodes CSSGSSGPYNEQFF.

The CDR3 bases are TGTGCCATCAGTGACCGGACTAGCGGGAGTTATAAAGAGACCCAGTACTTC. Its protein is CAISDRTSGSYKETQYF. The chain uses TRBV10-3 and TRBJ2-5; 13 nucleotides line up with TRBD2. V lost 3 bases and J lost 3; bases outside the gene matches: 7. The CDR3 spans 17 residues. CDR1 is ENHRY, CDR2 SYGVKD, per germline.

This chain uses TRBV19 with TRBJ1-5; TRBD1 is a possible D gene (6 bases). This CDR3 has 12 residues. Per germline, CDR1 LNHDA and CDR2 SQIVND (reference sequence). The V and J ends lost 7 bases and 6 bases respectively, with 10 bases between them. CDR3 DNA: TGTGCCAGTAATGGCAGGGGTCAGCCCCAGCATTTT. Its translation: CASNGRGQPQHF.

This clone was counted a few times. This sequence joins TRBV18 and TRBJ1-4; no reliable D call. This CDR3 is built from 11 residues. CDR1 KGHSH and CDR2 LQKENI come from the germline V gene. Trimming left V 3 bases short and J 6 bases short, with 2 bases between. The CDR3 protein is CASSPDEKLFF. CDR3 in DNA: TGTGCCAGCTCACCGGATGAAAAACTGTTTTTT. The variable domain in full, with the rest retrieved from reference TRBV18 and TRBJ1-4, is NAGVMQNPRHLVRRRGQEARLRCSPMKGHSHVYWYRQLPEEGLKFMVYLQKENIIDESGMPKERFSAEFPKEGPSILRIQQVVRGDSAAYFCASSPDEKLFFGSGTQLSVL.

This chain connects TRBV18 to TRBJ2-1, with 8 bases that match TRBD2. The CDR3 runs to 18 residues. Germline-derived CDR1 and CDR2 are KGHSH and LQKENI. V lost 3 bases to trimming and J lost 0 bases; unmatched junction nucleotides: 10. CDR3 residues: CASSPRGSGASSYNEQFF. The CDR3 DNA is TGTGCCAGCTCACCGCGGGGTAGCGGGGCAAGCTCCTACAATGAGCAGTTCTTC.

The chain links TRBV28 to TRBJ1-1; 8 bases agree with TRBD1. This CDR3 region has 16 residues. The V gene end was trimmed by 5 bases and the J gene end by 0 bases; junction bases not matched to a gene: 8. The germline CDR1 and CDR2 sequences are MDHEN and SYDVKM. CDR3 sequence reads: CASSPRGRGLNTEAFF. The CDR3 DNA is TGTGCCAGCAGTCCCAGGGGGCGCGGATTGAACACTGAAGCTTTCTTT.

This chain joins TRBV7-9 and TRBJ1-5; TRBD1 matches 7 bases. Germline CDR1 SEHNR, CDR2 FQNEAQ (reference sequence). The CDR3 consists of 14 residues. The trim removed 2 bases at V and 6 bases at J, leaving 4 bases unmatched. The CDR3 bases are TGTGCCAGCAGCTTATCCGGGGACAGTCAGCCCCAGCATTTT. Encoded protein: CASSLSGDSQPQHF.

On this clone itself: This sample includes further DNA sequences coding for the same CDR3. V gene TRBV2 combines with J gene TRBJ2-2; D is unclear. The CDR3 covers 12 residues. With 7 bases removed from V and 0 bases from J, the gap between germline ends came to 3 bases. The germline CDR1 and CDR2 sequences are SNHLY and FYNNEI. This CDR3 is CASTANTGELFF. The CDR3 nucleotides are TGTGCCAGCACTGCGAACACCGGGGAGCTGTTTTTT.

This clone occurred a few times. The sample has other DNA sequences that encode this CDR3 too. The gene calls are TRBV7-2 and TRBJ1-2; TRBD1 aligns across 7 bases. The CDR3 is 12 amino acids. Losses at the gene ends were 5 bases for V and 5 bases for J; bases not matched to a gene: 2. From germline, CDR1 is SGHTA and CDR2 FQGNSA. CDR3 protein: CASSIQGYGYTF. CDR3 DNA: TGTGCCAGCAGCATACAGGGGTATGGCTACACCTTC.

The chain links TRBV2 to TRBJ1-2; D is undetermined. The V and J ends lost 1 base and 6 bases respectively, with 3 bases between them. The CDR3 length is 11 residues. Germline V gives CDR1 SNHLY, CDR2 FYNNEI. For the CDR3, the DNA is TGTGCCAGCAGTGAAGTGGATGGCTACACCTTC. Its protein is CASSEVDGYTF. The entire variable domain, with the rest obtained from reference TRBV2 and TRBJ1-2, is as follows: EPEVTQTPSHQVTQMGQEVILRCVPISNHLYFYWYRQILGQKVEFLVSFYNNEISEKSEIFDDQFSVERPDGSNFTLKIRSTKLEDSAMYFCASSEVDGYTFGSGTRLTVV.

Details on this clone: The identical CDR3 is also encoded by other nucleotide sequences in the sample. This chain uses TRBV18 with TRBJ1-1; no clear D. CDR3 length: 11 residues. V was pared by 3 bases and J by 8 bases, with 7 bases between. The germline gives CDR1 KGHSH, CDR2 LQKENI. CDR3 residues: CASSPSTEAFF. In nucleotides, the CDR3 is TGTGCCAGCTCACCTTCCACAGAAGCTTTCTTT.

The chain has TRBV15 and TRBJ1-2, with TRBD1 as a possible D gene (5 bases). CDR1 and CDR2 (germline): LNHNV, YYDKDF (reference sequence). With 3 bases removed from V and 8 bases from J, the gap between germline ends came to 22 bases. The CDR3 covers 16 residues. CDR3 sequence (DNA): TGTGCCACCAGCAGGGGACCCGATAGGGTGATGGAGGGCTACACCTTC. It yields the protein CATSRGPDRVMEGYTF. Supplemented by reference TRBV15 and TRBJ1-2, the full variable domain reads DAMVIQNPRYQVTQFGKPVTLSCSQTLNHNVMYWYQQKSSQAPKLLFHYYDKDFNNEADTPDNFQSRRPNTSFCFLDIRSPGLGDTAMYLCATSRGPDRVMEGYTFGSGTRLTVV.

The chain carries TRBV14 and TRBJ2-3; D is possibly TRBD1 or TRBD2 (6 bases each). V was trimmed by 4 bases and J by 4 bases, leaving 15 bases between them. This CDR3 region has 15 residues. Germline V gene data show CDR1 as SGHDN and CDR2 as FVKESK. The CDR3 region is CASSRRDGGADTQYF. The CDR3 region has the DNA TGTGCCAGCAGCCGAAGGGACGGGGGCGCAGATACGCAGTATTTT.

This clone occurred a few times. V is TRBV2 and J is TRBJ2-3; TRBD1 agrees at 10 bases. The germline CDR1 and CDR2 sequences are SNHLY and FYNNEI. Trimming removed 6 bases from V and 4 bases from J; junction bases left unmatched: 4. CDR3 length: 14 residues. CDR3 nucleotide sequence: TGTGCCAGCAGGGACAGGGGGTCGGCAGATACGCAGTATTTT. This gives the protein CASRDRGSADTQYF. Drawing the rest from reference TRBV2 and TRBJ2-3, the complete variable domain is EPEVTQTPSHQVTQMGQEVILRCVPISNHLYFYWYRQILGQKVEFLVSFYNNEISEKSEIFDDQFSVERPDGSNFTLKIRSTKLEDSAMYFCASRDRGSADTQYFGPGTRLTVL.

The J gene is TRBJ1-5, the V gene TRBV7-6; possibly TRBD1 for D (6 bases). With 2 bases removed from V and 5 bases from J, the gap between germline ends came to 7 bases. This CDR3 spans 13 amino acids. The germline gives CDR1 SGHVS, CDR2 FNYEAQ. This chain's CDR3 is CASSLSGDQPQHF. The CDR3 DNA reads TGTGCCAGCAGCTTATCAGGGGATCAGCCCCAGCATTTT.

This clone was found once. V gene TRBV15 combines with J gene TRBJ1-4; 7 bases align to TRBD1. The CDR3 covers 15 residues. CDR1 and CDR2 from the germline V gene are LNHNV and YYDKDF (reference sequence). Losses at the gene ends were 3 bases for V and 4 bases for J; bases not matched to a gene: 5. The CDR3 loop is CATSSPRGLNEKLFF. CDR3 bases: TGTGCCACCAGCAGCCCGAGGGGGCTTAATGAAAAACTGTTTTTT.

Comment on this clone: Given a much more abundant clone one base away, this may be a read error. The sample holds other DNA sequences that translate to the same CDR3. The chain is built from TRBV2 and TRBJ2-7; D is uncertain. Germline CDR1 and CDR2: SNHLY and FYNNEI. The CDR3 consists of 12 residues. V was shortened by 4 bases and J by 0 bases, with 4 bases between the two germline ends. The CDR3 here is CASSASSYEQYF. CDR3 nucleotides: TGTGCCAGCAGTGCTAGCTCCTACGAGCAGTACTTC.